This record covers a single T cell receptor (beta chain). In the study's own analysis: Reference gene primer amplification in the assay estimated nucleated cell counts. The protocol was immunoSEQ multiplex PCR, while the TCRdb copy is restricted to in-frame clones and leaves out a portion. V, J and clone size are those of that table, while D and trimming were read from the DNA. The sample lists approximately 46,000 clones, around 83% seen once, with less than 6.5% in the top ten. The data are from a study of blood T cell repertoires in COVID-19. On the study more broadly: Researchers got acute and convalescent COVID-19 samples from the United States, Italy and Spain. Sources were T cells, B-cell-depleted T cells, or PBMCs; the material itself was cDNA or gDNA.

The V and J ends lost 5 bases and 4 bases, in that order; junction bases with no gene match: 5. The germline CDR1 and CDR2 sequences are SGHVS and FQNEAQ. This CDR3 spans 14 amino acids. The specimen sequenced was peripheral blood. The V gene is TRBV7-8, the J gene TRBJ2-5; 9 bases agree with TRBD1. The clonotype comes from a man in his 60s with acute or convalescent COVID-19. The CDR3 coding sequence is TGTGCCAGCAGCCACACACAGGGGGCAGAGACCCAGTACTTC. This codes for CASSHTQGAETQYF.